The rows below give T cell receptor beta chains drawn from one sample of a study of cytomegalovirus exposure and HLA in healthy donors. Repertoires were generated with immunoSEQ multiplex PCR, while TCRdb's copy carries only in-frame clones and drops some. The profile covers 150,000 to 200,000 clones, with about three quarters appearing a single time and roughly 4.5% taken by the ten largest. Sequenced input: PBMCs. Source of these receptors: a man between 18 and 29 years old in good health and CMV-seropositive. Each CDR3 is given without its conserved first and last residue.

v_call: TRBV11-2
cdr3_aa: ASSYRTYYDYNEQF

v_call: TRBV2
cdr3_aa: ASESQVYNEQF

v_call: TRBV2
cdr3_aa: ASSVTGGMSVLETQY

v_call: TRBV7-8
cdr3_aa: ASSSTATGNTEAF

v_call: TRBV5-1
cdr3_aa: ASSLEGQGTDTQY

v_call: TRBV5-1
cdr3_aa: ASSLGTSGSRETQY

v_call: TRBV19
cdr3_aa: ASKGQGAEKLF

v_call: TRBV7-9
cdr3_aa: ASSPDRVGSPLH

v_call: TRBV7-2
cdr3_aa: ASSQGGNNQPQH

v_call: TRBV5-1
cdr3_aa: ASSSAQGSLDTQY

v_call: TRBV7-9
cdr3_aa: ASSSPSSDTQY

v_call: TRBV4-1
cdr3_aa: ASSQELGLVGYEQF

v_call: TRBV6-5
cdr3_aa: ASSYYSDRDYGYT

v_call: TRBV5-4
cdr3_aa: ASSLGTDRFSGNTIY

v_call: TRBV5-6
cdr3_aa: ASSPGLLRTSGANVLT

v_call: TRBV6-4
cdr3_aa: ASSWSYREGTEAF

v_call: TRBV6-1
cdr3_aa: ASSDGTGGLIETEAF

v_call: TRBV30
cdr3_aa: AWSLRQGVHYGYT

v_call: TRBV11-3
cdr3_aa: ASSRGGQGNEKLF

v_call: TRBV6-1
cdr3_aa: ASSRIRGTPEAF

v_call: TRBV30
cdr3_aa: AWSMDSRTEAF

v_call: TRBV2
cdr3_aa: ASSPDRGRYEQF

v_call: TRBV2
cdr3_aa: ASTEGGTDTQY

v_call: TRBV7-2
cdr3_aa: ATGSSGNTIY

v_call: TRBV4-1
cdr3_aa: ASSYRGGNTEAF

v_call: TRBV6-1
cdr3_aa: ASSAQGNEQF

v_call: TRBV7-9
cdr3_aa: ASNLMTSTDTQY

v_call: TRBV12-5
cdr3_aa: ASGLPRGGGGHEQF

v_call: TRBV12-5
cdr3_aa: ASGLVNLGASYNEQF

v_call: TRBV7-2
cdr3_aa: ASSQNHNEQF

v_call: TRBV19
cdr3_aa: ASSPAQGSLAF

v_call: TRBV10-2
cdr3_aa: ASSELAGGYGYT

v_call: TRBV28
cdr3_aa: ASSWGGDTEAF

v_call: TRBV7-2
cdr3_aa: ASSTGQVPRYGYT